The clone carrying this T cell receptor (beta chain) was detected only a few times. What it recognizes is unknown. After removal of 6 bases from V and 5 bases from J, the junction contained 15 bases not matched to a gene. Germline V gene lookup returns CDR1 SQVTM and CDR2 ANQGSEA. The CDR3 sequence is 16 residues long. The data are from a study of T cell repertoires in cytomegalovirus infection. The wider study: Newly reported HLA-C-restricted and thoroughly characterized HLA-B-restricted CMV epitopes were employed. It can be stated that public TCR beta signatures indicated CMV infection as well as a matching HLA type. The study, taken as a whole, reports: The study found HLA-C-restricted CMV-specific TCR beta clonotypes dominating the ex vivo response.

TCRdb reanalysed the reads using MiXCR and keeps one entry per CDR3 protein. This table has approximately 83,000 distinct CDR3 sequences, 24% appearing once. The V call is TRBV29-1, the J call TRBJ1-2, with TRBD1 matching 10 bases. The receptor was derived from a human donor in good health (CMV status not recorded). Some clones in this sample may be carry-over from other donors' samples. Sample: CD8+ T cells from cultured PBMCs, taken from culture after CMV antigen stimulation. CDR3: CSVDTVGTGETYGYTF. DNA of the CDR3: TGCAGCGTCGATACCGTGGGGACAGGGGAAACGTATGGCTACACCTTC.